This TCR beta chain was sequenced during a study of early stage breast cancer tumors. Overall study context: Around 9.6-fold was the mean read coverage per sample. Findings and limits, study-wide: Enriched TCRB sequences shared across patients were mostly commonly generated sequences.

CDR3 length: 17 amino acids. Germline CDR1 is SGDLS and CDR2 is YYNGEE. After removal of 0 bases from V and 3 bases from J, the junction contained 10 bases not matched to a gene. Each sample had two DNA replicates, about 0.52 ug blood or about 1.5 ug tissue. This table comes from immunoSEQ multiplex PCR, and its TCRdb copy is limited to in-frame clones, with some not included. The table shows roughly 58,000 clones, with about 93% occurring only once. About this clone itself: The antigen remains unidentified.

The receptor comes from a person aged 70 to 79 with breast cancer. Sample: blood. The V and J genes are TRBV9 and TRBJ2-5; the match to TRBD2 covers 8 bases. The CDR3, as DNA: TGTGCCAGCAGCGTAGGCGGGGCGGGAGGAGGAGAAGAGACCCAGTACTTC. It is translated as CASSVGGAGGGEETQYF.